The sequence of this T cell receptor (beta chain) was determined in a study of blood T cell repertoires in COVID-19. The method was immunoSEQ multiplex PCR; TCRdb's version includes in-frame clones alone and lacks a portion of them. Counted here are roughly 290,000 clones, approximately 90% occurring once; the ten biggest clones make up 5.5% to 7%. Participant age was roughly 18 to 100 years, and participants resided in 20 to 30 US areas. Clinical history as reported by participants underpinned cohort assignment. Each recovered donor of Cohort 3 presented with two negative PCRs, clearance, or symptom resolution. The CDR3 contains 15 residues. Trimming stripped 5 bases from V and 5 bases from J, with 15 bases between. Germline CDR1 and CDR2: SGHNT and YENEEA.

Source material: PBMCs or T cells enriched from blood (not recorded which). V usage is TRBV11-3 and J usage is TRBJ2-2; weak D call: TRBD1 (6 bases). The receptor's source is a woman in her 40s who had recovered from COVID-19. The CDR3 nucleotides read TGTGCCAGCAGCCAGGGGTCCAGAAGGACCGGGGAGCTGTTTTTT. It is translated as CASSQGSRRTGELFF.